This T cell receptor beta chain was identified in a study of shared clonotypes between healthy human individuals. CD45RO-negative, CCR7-selected cells formed the naive CD8 fraction, which excluded terminally differentiated effector memory CD45RA+ cells. HIV-negative, healthy adults without recent acute infections or vaccinations were the donors. Clones were sequenced by immunoSEQ multiplex PCR, and TCRdb holds only the in-frame ones, with some missing. The repertoire consists of about 2 million clones, with roughly 94% occurring once and the leading ten covering roughly 1%. Sequencing input: naive CD8+ T cells sorted from blood. This clonotype was sampled from a man aged 18-30 years in good health.

The CDR3 here is CASSQHLPGLAGAGTGELFF. CDR3 in DNA: TGCGCCAGCAGCCAACATCTACCGGGACTAGCGGGAGCGGGTACCGGGGAGCTGTTTTTT. This chain connects TRBV4-3 to TRBJ2-2; the match to TRBD2 covers 14 bases. Germline CDR1 LGHNA, CDR2 YSLEER. V was pared by 2 bases and J by 5 bases, with 13 bases of the junction left unmatched. This CDR3 contains 20 residues.